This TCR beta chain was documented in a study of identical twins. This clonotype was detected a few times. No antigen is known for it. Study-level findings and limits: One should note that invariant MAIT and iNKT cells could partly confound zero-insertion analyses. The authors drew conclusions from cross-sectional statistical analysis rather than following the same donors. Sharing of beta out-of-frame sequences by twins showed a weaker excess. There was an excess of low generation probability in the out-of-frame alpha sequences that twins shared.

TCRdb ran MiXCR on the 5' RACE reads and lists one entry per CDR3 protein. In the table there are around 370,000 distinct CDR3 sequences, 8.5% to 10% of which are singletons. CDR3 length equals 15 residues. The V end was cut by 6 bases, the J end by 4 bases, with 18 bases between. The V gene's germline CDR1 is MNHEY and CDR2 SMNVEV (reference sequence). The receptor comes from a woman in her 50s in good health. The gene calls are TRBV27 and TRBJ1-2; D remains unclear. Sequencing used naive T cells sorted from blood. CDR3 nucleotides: TGTGCCAGCAGCCTCACCCTGGAATCGAGCTATGGCTACACCTTC. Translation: CASSLTLESSYGYTF.